This T cell receptor beta chain was obtained from a study of T cells in Graves' hyperthyroidism and ophthalmopathy. Template material for amplifying TCR beta CDR3 regions consisted of RNA transcripts. Using the HTBI primer set, a first-round RT-PCR was run on the TCR CDR3. TCRdb redid the calling of the multiplex PCR reads with MiXCR, one entry per CDR3 protein. Here the sample spans approximately 690,000 distinct CDR3 sequences, roughly 15% being singletons. CDR1 is SQVTM, CDR2 ANQGSEA, per germline. V lost 6 bases, J lost 1 base, and 16 bases lay in between. This CDR3 spans 14 amino acids. This clonotype was recorded a few times.

The clonotype originates from a woman aged 50 to 60 with Graves' ophthalmopathy. The rearrangement links TRBV29-1 to TRBJ2-7; D is undetermined. The sample comprised blood. CDR3: CSVQGRFGSYEQYF. The CDR3 region has the DNA TGCAGCGTACAAGGCCGGTTTGGATCCTACGAGCAGTACTTC.